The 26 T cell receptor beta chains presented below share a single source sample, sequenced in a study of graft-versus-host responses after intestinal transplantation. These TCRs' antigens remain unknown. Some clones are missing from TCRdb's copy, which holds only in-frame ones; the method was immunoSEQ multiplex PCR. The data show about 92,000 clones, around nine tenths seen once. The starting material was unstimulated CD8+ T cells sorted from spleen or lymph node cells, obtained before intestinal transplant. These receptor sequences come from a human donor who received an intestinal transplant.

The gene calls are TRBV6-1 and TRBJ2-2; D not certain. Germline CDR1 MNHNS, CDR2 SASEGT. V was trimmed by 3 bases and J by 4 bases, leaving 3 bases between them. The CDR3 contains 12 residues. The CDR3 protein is CASSEGTGELFF. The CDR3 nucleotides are TGTGCCAGCAGTGAGGGCACCGGGGAGCTGTTTTTT.

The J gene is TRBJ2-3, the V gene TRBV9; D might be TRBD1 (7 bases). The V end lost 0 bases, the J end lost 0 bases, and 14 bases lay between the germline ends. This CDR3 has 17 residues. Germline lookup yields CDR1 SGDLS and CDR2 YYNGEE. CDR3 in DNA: TGTGCCAGCAGCGTAGTTCAGGGGGAGGCTAGCACAGATACGCAGTATTTT. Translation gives CASSVVQGEASTDTQYF.

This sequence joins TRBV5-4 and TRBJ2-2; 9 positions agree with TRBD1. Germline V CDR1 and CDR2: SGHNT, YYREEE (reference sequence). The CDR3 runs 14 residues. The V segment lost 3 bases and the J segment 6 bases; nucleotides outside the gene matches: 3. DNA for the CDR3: TGTGCCAGCAGCTCCGGGACAGGGCCCGGGGAGCTGTTTTTT. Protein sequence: CASSSGTGPGELFF.

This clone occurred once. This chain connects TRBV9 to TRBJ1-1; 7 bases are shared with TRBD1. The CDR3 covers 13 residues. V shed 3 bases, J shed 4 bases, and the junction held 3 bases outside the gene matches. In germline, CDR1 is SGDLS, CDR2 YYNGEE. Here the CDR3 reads CASSEGTVTEAFF. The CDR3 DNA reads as TGTGCCAGCAGCGAGGGGACAGTCACTGAAGCTTTCTTT.

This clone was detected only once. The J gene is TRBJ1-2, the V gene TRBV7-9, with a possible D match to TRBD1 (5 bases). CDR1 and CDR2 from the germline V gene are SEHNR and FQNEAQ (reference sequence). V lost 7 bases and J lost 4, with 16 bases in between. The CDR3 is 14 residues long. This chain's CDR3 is CASTPGPSIYGYTF. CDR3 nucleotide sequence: TGTGCCAGCACCCCAGGGCCGAGTATCTATGGCTACACCTTC.

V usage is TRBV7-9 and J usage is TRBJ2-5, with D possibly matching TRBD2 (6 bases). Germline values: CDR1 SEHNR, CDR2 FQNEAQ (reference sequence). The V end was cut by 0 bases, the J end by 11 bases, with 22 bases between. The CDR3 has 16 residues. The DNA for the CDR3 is TGTGCCAGCAGCTTAGCGCAGGCTAGTTTTCCTCGGGAGCAGTACTTC. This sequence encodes CASSLAQASFPREQYF.

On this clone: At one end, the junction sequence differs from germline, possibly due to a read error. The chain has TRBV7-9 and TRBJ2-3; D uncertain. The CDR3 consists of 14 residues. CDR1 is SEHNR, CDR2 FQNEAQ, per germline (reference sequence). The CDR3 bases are TGCGCCAGCAGCTTGGAATCAATCACAGATACGCAGTATTTT. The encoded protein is CASSLESITDTQYF.

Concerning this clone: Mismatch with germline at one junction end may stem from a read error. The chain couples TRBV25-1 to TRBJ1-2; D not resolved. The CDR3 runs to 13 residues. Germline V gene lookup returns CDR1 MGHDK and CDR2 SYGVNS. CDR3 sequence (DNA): TGTGCCAGCAGCCTTTCCGATTCCTATGGCCACACCTTC. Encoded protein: CASSLSDSYGHTF.

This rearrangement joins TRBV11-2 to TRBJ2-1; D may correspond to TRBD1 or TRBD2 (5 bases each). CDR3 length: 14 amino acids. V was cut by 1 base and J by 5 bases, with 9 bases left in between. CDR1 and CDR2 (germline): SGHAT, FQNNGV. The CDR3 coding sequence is TGTGCCAGCAGCTTAGTCAGGGACGACAATGAGCAGTTCTTC. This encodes CASSLVRDDNEQFF. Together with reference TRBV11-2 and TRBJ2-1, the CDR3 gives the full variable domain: EAGVAQSPRYKIIEKRQSVAFWCNPISGHATLYWYQQILGQGPKLLIQFQNNGVVDDSQLPKDRFSAERLKGVDSTLKIQPAKLEDSAVYLCASSLVRDDNEQFFGPGTRLTVL.

Here the CDR3 reads CASSFYSSDRVMNTEAFF. The CDR3 DNA follows: TGTGCCAGCAGTTTTTATTCCTCGGACAGGGTCATGAACACTGAAGCTTTCTTT. V is TRBV28 and J is TRBJ1-1; 8 bases align to TRBD1. V was pared by 3 bases and J by 0 bases, with 12 bases of the junction left unmatched. Germline V gene lookup returns CDR1 MDHEN and CDR2 SYDVKM. The CDR3 consists of 18 residues.

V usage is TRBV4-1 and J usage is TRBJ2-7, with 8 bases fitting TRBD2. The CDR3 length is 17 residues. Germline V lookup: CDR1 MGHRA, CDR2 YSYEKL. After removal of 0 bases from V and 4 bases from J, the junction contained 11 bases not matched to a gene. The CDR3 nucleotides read TGCGCCAGCAGCCAAGAGGACCGGGGGACTAGAAATTACGAGCAGTACTTC. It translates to CASSQEDRGTRNYEQYF.

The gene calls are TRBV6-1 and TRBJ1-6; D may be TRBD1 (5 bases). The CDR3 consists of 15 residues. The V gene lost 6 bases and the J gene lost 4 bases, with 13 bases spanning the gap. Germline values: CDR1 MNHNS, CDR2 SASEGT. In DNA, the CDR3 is TGTGCCAGCAGCCTGTTGGGGGATTATAATTCACCCCTCCACTTT. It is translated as CASSLLGDYNSPLHF.

The CDR3 DNA is TGTGCCAGCAGCTTAGAACTCAATCAGCCCCAGCATTTT. Translation: CASSLELNQPQHF. The chain couples TRBV7-9 to TRBJ1-5; D uncertain. V lost 1 base to trimming and J lost 3 bases, with 4 bases between them. CDR1 is SEHNR and CDR2 is FQNEAQ in the germline V gene (reference sequence). The CDR3 is made up of 13 amino acids.

The DNA for the CDR3 is TGCGCCAGCAGCCCTGGGACCGCTGACAATGAGCAGTTCTTC. It encodes CASSPGTADNEQFF. The rearrangement joins TRBV5-1 to TRBJ2-1; D might be TRBD1 or TRBD2, each matching 5 bases. Per the germline V gene, CDR1 is SGHRS and CDR2 is YFSETQ. Trimming left V 4 bases short and J 5 bases short, with 13 bases between. The CDR3 sequence is 14 residues long.

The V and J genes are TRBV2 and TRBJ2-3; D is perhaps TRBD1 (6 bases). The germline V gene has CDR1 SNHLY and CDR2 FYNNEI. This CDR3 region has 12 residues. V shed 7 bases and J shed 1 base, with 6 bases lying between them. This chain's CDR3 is CASTGGTDTQYF. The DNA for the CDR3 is TGTGCCAGCACAGGGGGCACAGATACGCAGTATTTT.

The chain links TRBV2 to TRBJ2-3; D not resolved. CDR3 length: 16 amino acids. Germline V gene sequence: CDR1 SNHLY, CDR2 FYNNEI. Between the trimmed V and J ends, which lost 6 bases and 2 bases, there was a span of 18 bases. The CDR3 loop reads CASSEFQTTYTDTQYF. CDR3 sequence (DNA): TGTGCCAGCAGCGAATTCCAGACGACTTACACAGATACGCAGTATTTT.

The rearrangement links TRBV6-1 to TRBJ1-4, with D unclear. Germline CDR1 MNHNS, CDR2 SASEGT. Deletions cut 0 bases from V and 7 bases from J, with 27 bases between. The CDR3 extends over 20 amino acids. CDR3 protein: CASSEAGRWTPSLVGEKLFF. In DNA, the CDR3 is TGTGCCAGCAGTGAAGCGGGCAGGTGGACCCCCTCGTTGGTCGGTGAAAAACTGTTTTTT.

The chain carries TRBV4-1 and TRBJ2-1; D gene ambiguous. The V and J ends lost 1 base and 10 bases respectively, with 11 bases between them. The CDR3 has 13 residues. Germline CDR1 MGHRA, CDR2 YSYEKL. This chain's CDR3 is CASSQAGFKEQFF. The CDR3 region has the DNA TGCGCCAGCAGCCAAGCCGGATTCAAAGAGCAGTTCTTC.

CDR3 DNA sequence: TGTGCCAGCAGTTACTCGCCGGGACCCTACGAGCAGTACTTC. This codes for CASSYSPGPYEQYF. This chain joins TRBV6-6 and TRBJ2-7; TRBD1 or TRBD2 may be the D gene (5 bases each). Trimming stripped 0 bases from V and 2 bases from J, with 8 bases between. This CDR3 comprises 14 residues. Germline V CDR1 and CDR2: MNHNY, SVGAGI (reference sequence).

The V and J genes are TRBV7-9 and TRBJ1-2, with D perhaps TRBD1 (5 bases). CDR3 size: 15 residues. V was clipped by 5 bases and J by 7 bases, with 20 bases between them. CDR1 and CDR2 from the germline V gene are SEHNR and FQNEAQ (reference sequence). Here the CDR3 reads CASSPPRVISGGYTF. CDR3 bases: TGTGCCAGCAGCCCGCCCAGGGTTATTTCGGGTGGCTACACCTTC.

The CDR3 DNA sequence: TGTGCCAGCAGCCCCGAACCGCTAGCGGGGGCCTCAGCGGTGAATACGCAGTATTTT. Translated, it gives CASSPEPLAGASAVNTQYF. V is TRBV4-2 and J is TRBJ2-3; 10 nucleotides line up with TRBD2. The CDR3 sequence is 19 residues long. Trimming cost V 4 bases and J 7 bases; bases outside gene matches: 20. The germline gives CDR1 LGHNA, CDR2 YNFKEQ.

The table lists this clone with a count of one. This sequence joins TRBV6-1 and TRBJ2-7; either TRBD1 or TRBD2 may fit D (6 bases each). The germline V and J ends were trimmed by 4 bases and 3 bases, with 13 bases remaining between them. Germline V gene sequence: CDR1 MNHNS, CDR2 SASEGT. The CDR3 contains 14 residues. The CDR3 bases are TGTGCCAGCAGTGGGTCCGGGGGCCACTACGAGCAGTACTTC. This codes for CASSGSGGHYEQYF.

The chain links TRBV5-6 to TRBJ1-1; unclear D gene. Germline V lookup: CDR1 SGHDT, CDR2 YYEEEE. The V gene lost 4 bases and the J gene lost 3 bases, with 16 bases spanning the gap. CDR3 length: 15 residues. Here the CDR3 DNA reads TGTGCCAGCAGCCCTCTTACTGGGCCGGACACTGAAGCTTTCTTT. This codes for CASSPLTGPDTEAFF. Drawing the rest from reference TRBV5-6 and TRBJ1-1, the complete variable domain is DAGVTQSPTHLIKTRGQQVTLRCSPKSGHDTVSWYQQALGQGPQFIFQYYEEEERQRGNFPDRFSGHQFPNYSSELNVNALLLGDSALYLCASSPLTGPDTEAFFGQGTRLTVV.

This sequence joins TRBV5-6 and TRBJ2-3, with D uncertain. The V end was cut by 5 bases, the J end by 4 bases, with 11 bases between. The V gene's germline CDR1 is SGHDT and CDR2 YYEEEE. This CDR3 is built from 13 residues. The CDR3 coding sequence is TGTGCCAGCAGTTTGCAGGATTCAGATACGCAGTATTTT. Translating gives CASSLQDSDTQYF.

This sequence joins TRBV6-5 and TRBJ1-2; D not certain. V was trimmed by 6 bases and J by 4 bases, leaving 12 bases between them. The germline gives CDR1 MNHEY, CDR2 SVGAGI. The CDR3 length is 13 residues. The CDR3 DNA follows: TGTGCCAGCAGCGTGGGAACAACCTATGGCTACACCTTC. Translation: CASSVGTTYGYTF.

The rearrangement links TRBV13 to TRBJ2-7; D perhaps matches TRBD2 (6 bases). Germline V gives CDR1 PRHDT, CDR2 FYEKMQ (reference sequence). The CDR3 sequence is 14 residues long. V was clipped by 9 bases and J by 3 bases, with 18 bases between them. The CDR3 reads CASSTQGLYYEQYF. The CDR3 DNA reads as TGTGCCAGTAGCACTCAGGGACTTTACTACGAGCAGTACTTC.